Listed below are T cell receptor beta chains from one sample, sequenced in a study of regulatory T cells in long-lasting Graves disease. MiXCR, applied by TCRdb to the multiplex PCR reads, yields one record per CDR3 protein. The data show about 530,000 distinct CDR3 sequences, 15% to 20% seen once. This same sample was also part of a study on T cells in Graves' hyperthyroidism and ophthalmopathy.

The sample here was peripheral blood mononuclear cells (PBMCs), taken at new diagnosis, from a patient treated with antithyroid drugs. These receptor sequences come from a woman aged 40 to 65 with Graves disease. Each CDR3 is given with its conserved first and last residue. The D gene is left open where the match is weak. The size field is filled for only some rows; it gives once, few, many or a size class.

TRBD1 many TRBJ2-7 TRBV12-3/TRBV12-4 CASSTQGNEQYF TGTGCCAGCAGTACACAGGGGAACGAGCAGTACTTC
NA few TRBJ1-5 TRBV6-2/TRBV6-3 CASTPRGRGLSNQPQHF TGTGCCAGCACCCCAAGGGGCAGGGGACTTAGCAATCAGCCCCAGCATTTT
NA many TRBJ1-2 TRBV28 CASSPTSEGYGYTF TGTGCCAGCAGTCCAACCTCAGAGGGCTATGGCTACACCTTC
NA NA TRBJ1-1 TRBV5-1 CASSLGSTLNTEAFF TGCGCCAGCAGCTTGGGTTCAACCCTGAACACTGAAGCTTTCTTT
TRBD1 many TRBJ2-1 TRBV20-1 CSAIGQGEQFF TGCAGTGCAATTGGACAGGGTGAGCAGTTCTTC
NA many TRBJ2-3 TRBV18 CASSPPFTDTQYF TGTGCCAGCTCACCTCCCTTCACAGATACGCAGTATTTT
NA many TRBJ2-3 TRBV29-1 CSVEKQGADTQYF TGCAGCGTTGAGAAACAGGGTGCAGATACGCAGTATTTT
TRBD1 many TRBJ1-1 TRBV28 CASTRQGARTEAFF TGTGCCAGCACCCGACAGGGGGCGAGGACTGAAGCTTTCTTT
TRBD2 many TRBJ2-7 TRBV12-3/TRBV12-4 CASRGQAGGEEQYF TGTGCCAGCAGGGGGCAAGCGGGGGGGGAAGAGCAGTACTTC
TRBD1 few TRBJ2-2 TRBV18 CASSLSPGTVNTGELFF TGTGCCAGCTCACTCTCTCCCGGGACAGTCAACACCGGGGAGCTGTTTTTT
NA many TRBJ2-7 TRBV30 CAWGRNVLAYEQYF TGTGCCTGGGGACGAAACGTTTTAGCCTACGAGCAGTACTTC
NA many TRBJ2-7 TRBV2 CASSEPGVATEQYF TGTGCCAGCAGTGAACCAGGGGTTGCTACCGAGCAGTACTTC
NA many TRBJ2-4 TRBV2 CASSEGSWLAKNIQYF TGTGCCAGCAGTGAAGGATCTTGGCTAGCCAAAAACATTCAGTACTTC
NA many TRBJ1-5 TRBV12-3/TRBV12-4 CASSFLQANQPQHF TGTGCCAGCAGTTTCCTGCAAGCCAATCAGCCCCAGCATTTT
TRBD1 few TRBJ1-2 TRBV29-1 CSGVSGTGTLYGYTF TGCAGCGGCGTAAGCGGGACAGGGACTCTCTATGGCTACACCTTC
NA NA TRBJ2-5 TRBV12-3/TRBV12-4 CASRLSGGQLQETQYF TGTGCCAGCAGGTTGTCTGGGGGGCAACTACAAGAGACCCAGTACTTC
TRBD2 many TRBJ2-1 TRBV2 CASRDLGTSEQEQFF TGTGCCAGCAGAGACTTGGGGACTAGTGAACAAGAGCAGTTCTTC
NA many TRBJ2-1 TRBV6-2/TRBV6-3 CASSYLASYNEQFF TGTGCCAGCAGTTACCTAGCCTCCTACAATGAGCAGTTCTTC
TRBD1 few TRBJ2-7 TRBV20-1 CSARVSGGSSYEQYF TGCAGTGCTAGAGTCTCAGGGGGCAGCAGCTACGAGCAGTACTTC
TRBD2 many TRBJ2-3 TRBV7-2 CASSLAMVAGVTTDTQYF TGTGCCAGCAGCTTAGCGATGGTAGCGGGGGTTACCACAGATACGCAGTATTTT
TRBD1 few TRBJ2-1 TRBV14 CASSPWDRSYNEQFF TGTGCCAGCAGCCCGTGGGACAGGAGCTACAATGAGCAGTTCTTC
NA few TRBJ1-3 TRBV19 CASSTPRRGSGNTIYF TGTGCCAGTAGTACGCCGCGGAGGGGGTCAGGAAACACCATATATTTT
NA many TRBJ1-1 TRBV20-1 CSARRRAGARGNTEAFF TGCAGTGCTCGAAGGAGGGCAGGGGCGCGGGGGAACACTGAAGCTTTCTTT